This TCR beta chain was identified during a study of T cells in Graves' hyperthyroidism and ophthalmopathy. Study-wide background: The initial diagnosis was the point when peripheral blood was collected, ahead of any treatment.

Amplification yielded TCR beta CDR3 regions, with RNA transcripts as the source. A set of HTBI primers served as the primers for a first-round RT-PCR of the TCR CDR3. One entry per CDR3 protein results from TCRdb running MiXCR on the multiplex PCR reads. Counted here are 350,000 to 400,000 distinct CDR3 sequences, approximately 19% occurring once; the ten biggest clones make up about 3.5%. As regards this clonotype: Its antigen is unidentified.

Study-wide results and caveats: Appearing also in blood were most of the thyroid clonotypes expanded above 0.001.

This CDR3 has 14 amino acids. Germline values: CDR1 MGHRA, CDR2 YSYEKL. Trimming cost V 0 bases and J 4 bases, with 9 bases left between them. This receptor was obtained from a woman between 18 and 30 years old with Graves' hyperthyroidism. The genes are TRBV4-1 and TRBJ1-2; D possibly corresponds to TRBD1 (6 bases). The sequenced sample was blood. The CDR3 sequence: CASSQDTGSYGYTF. CDR3 in DNA: TGCGCCAGCAGCCAAGACACAGGGAGCTATGGCTACACCTTC.